This T cell receptor beta chain was identified in a study of blood T cell repertoires in COVID-19. Study-wide context: Acute and convalescent COVID-19 samples came from the United States, Italy and Spain. T cells, B-cell-depleted T cells, or PBMCs provided the cDNA or gDNA that served as material.

The CDR3 runs 14 residues. V lost 0 bases to trimming and J lost 3 bases, with 8 bases between them. Germline V gene data show CDR1 as LGHNA and CDR2 as YSLEER. Original analysis: Reference gene primer amplification gave estimated nucleated cell counts. The repertoire was sequenced with immunoSEQ multiplex PCR; TCRdb's copy has only in-frame clones and lacks some. That table gives V, J and clone size, and the DNA gave D and trimming. The repertoire holds more than 200,000 clones, with more than 85% as singletons. The J gene is TRBJ1-1, the V gene TRBV4-3; no clear D. The receptor comes from an older woman with COVID-19, enrolled during active disease. Sample: peripheral blood. The DNA for the CDR3 is TGCGCCAGCAGCCAAGATCCCAGTTACACTGAAGCTTTCTTT. This gives the protein CASSQDPSYTEAFF.